This T cell receptor (beta chain) was observed in a study of blood T cell repertoires in COVID-19. Study context: The study drew acute and convalescent COVID-19 samples from the United States, Italy and Spain. From T cells, B-cell-depleted T cells, or PBMCs came the material, which was cDNA or gDNA.

Original methodology: Reference gene primer amplification gave estimated nucleated cell counts. Data came from immunoSEQ multiplex PCR; TCRdb stores just in-frame clones and leaves some out. V and J calls and clone size come straight from that table; D and trimming were deduced from the DNA. The sample has hundreds of thousands of clones, roughly 90% seen once. Germline V gives CDR1 SGHTA, CDR2 FQGNSA. V shed 5 bases, J shed 2 bases, and the junction held 11 bases outside the gene matches. This CDR3 contains 17 residues. Those who participated ranged in age from about 18 to 89 years and resided in about two dozen US areas.

This receptor was identified in a man aged 60 to 69 who had recovered from COVID-19. The sample comprised PBMCs or T cells enriched from blood (not recorded which). The V gene is TRBV7-2, the J gene TRBJ2-1, with TRBD2 matching 8 bases. Here the CDR3 DNA reads TGTGCCAGCAGCACCGGGACTAGATCCCCCCCCTACAATGAGCAGTTCTTC. This codes for CASSTGTRSPPYNEQFF.